The 21 T cell receptor beta chains in this list originate from one sample, sequenced in a study of regulatory T cells in long-lasting Graves disease. Arm-PCR with iRepertoire HTBI primers amplified the CDR3 regions for these TCR beta libraries. TCRdb ran MiXCR on the multiplex PCR reads and lists one entry per CDR3 protein. The sample yields about 660,000 distinct CDR3 sequences, roughly 30% seen once. Time point indicated: persistent/refractory GD, antithyroid drugs over 5 years with positive TRAb. The TCR library was made from RNA that had been extracted from PBMCs in TRIzol. Specimen: peripheral blood mononuclear cells (PBMCs), collected when the disease was refractory, from a patient treated with antithyroid drugs. The receptors were gathered from a female donor with Graves disease.

This clonotype came up many times. The J gene is TRBJ1-2, the V gene TRBV12-3 or TRBV12-4; D is unclear. The V gene lost 2 bases and the J gene lost 4 bases, with 14 bases spanning the gap. This CDR3 spans 15 amino acids. The CDR3 reads CASSLPEAATYGYTF. In DNA form, the CDR3 reads TGTGCCAGCAGTTTACCTGAGGCAGCCACCTATGGCTACACCTTC.

This chain links TRBV20-1 with TRBJ2-2; a weak D match, TRBD2 (6 bases). Germline-derived CDR1 and CDR2 are DFQATT and SNEGSKA (reference sequence). V was trimmed by 6 bases and J by 3 bases, leaving 11 bases between them. CDR3 length: 13 amino acids. The chain's CDR3 is CSAKGTYTGELFF. As DNA, the CDR3 is TGCAGTGCAAAAGGGACTTACACCGGGGAGCTGTTTTTT.

The rearrangement links TRBV27 to TRBJ1-4, with D maybe TRBD1 (6 bases). The CDR3 length is 16 residues. Germline assignment: CDR1 MNHEY and CDR2 SMNVEV (reference sequence). Trimming took off 5 bases at V and 8 bases at J, with 21 bases between the two ends. The CDR3 region is CASSPNYGQSFEKLFF. The CDR3 nucleotides read TGTGCCAGCAGTCCGAACTATGGACAGTCTTTCGAAAAACTGTTTTTT. The full variable domain, rest sourced from reference TRBV27 and TRBJ1-4, is EAQVTQNPRYLITVTGKKLTVTCSQNMNHEYMSWYRQDPGLGLRQIYYSMNVEVTDKGDVPEGYKVSRKEKRNFPLILESPSPNQTSLYFCASSPNYGQSFEKLFFGSGTQLSVL.

The chain couples TRBV29-1 to TRBJ1-1; D remains unclear. CDR3 size: 12 residues. The germline V and J ends were trimmed by 4 bases and 5 bases, with 11 bases remaining between them. Germline lookup yields CDR1 SQVTM and CDR2 ANQGSEA. CDR3 in amino acids: CSVVHRVTEAFF. CDR3 bases: TGCAGCGTTGTCCATAGAGTAACTGAAGCTTTCTTT.

This clonotype was observed a few times. The V and J genes are TRBV6-1 and TRBJ2-7; 7 positions match TRBD2. From germline, CDR1 is MNHNS and CDR2 SASEGT. This CDR3 comprises 13 residues. The V and J ends lost 4 bases and 4 bases, in that order; junction bases with no gene match: 4. This CDR3 is CASSGGGRYEQYF. The CDR3 DNA follows: TGTGCCAGCAGTGGGGGGGGGAGATACGAGCAGTACTTC.

This clonotype was detected only once. V and J are TRBV6-4 and TRBJ2-7; perhaps D is TRBD1 or TRBD2 (6 bases each). Germline assignment: CDR1 MRHNA and CDR2 SNTAGT. Trimming stripped 2 bases from V and 6 bases from J, with 20 bases between. This CDR3 region has 16 residues. The CDR3 DNA reads as TGTGCCAGCAGTGACCTTGCCGGGGGCGTAATTTCCGAGCAGTACTTC. Residues: CASSDLAGGVISEQYF.

This clonotype was seen a single time. The chain recombines TRBV4-1 with TRBJ2-7; TRBD1 agrees at 8 bases. CDR1 MGHRA and CDR2 YSYEKL come from the germline V gene. The CDR3 consists of 14 residues. The V gene end was trimmed by 3 bases and the J gene end by 2 bases; junction bases not matched to a gene: 3. Here the CDR3 reads CASSHPGQAYEQYF. The DNA for the CDR3 is TGCGCCAGCAGCCACCCGGGACAGGCCTACGAGCAGTACTTC.

The chain uses TRBV2 and TRBJ2-1, with D perhaps TRBD2 (6 bases). Germline CDR1 is SNHLY and CDR2 is FYNNEI. Trimming stripped 6 bases from V and 8 bases from J, with 17 bases between. This CDR3 region has 14 residues. CDR3 sequence: CASSRDWQRHEQFF. The DNA of the CDR3 is TGTGCCAGCAGCAGGGACTGGCAGCGTCATGAGCAGTTCTTC.

Remarks on this clonotype: One end of the junction fails to match germline, which may point to a read error. J is TRBJ1-2 and V is TRBV13, with D perhaps TRBD1 (5 bases). The CDR3 runs 16 residues. Germline V CDR1 and CDR2: PRHDT, FYEKMQ (reference sequence). The CDR3 loop is CASSLGRQSTNYGYTF. In DNA, the CDR3 is TGTGCCAGCAGCCTAGGAAGACAGTCCACTAACTATGGCTACACCTTC.

This clonotype has only a few counts. V and J are TRBV6-1 and TRBJ2-1; 10 nucleotides agree with TRBD2. V lost 6 bases and J lost 4; bases outside the gene matches: 6. Germline V gives CDR1 MNHNS, CDR2 SASEGT. There are 15 residues in the CDR3. The CDR3 protein is CASSSGTSAYNEQFF. The CDR3 coding sequence is TGTGCCAGCAGCTCCGGGACTAGCGCTTACAATGAGCAGTTCTTC.

The rearrangement uses TRBV29-1 and TRBJ1-2; D is uncertain. Per germline, CDR1 SQVTM and CDR2 ANQGSEA. V lost 6 bases to trimming and J lost 0 bases, with 11 bases between them. The CDR3 length is 13 residues. The CDR3 sequence: CSVKGGTNYGYTF. CDR3 DNA sequence: TGCAGCGTCAAGGGCGGGACTAACTATGGCTACACCTTC.

The chain joins TRBV2 to TRBJ2-7; the match to TRBD2 covers 9 bases. This CDR3 is 13 amino acids long. Germline V lookup: CDR1 SNHLY, CDR2 FYNNEI. Trimming took 4 bases from V and 3 from J; bases not matched to a gene: 1. This CDR3 is CASSGTSDYEQYF. CDR3 nucleotide sequence: TGTGCCAGCAGTGGGACTAGCGACTACGAGCAGTACTTC.

The chain carries TRBV2 and TRBJ1-6, with a tentative D call TRBD1 (6 bases). There are 14 residues in the CDR3. V lost 8 bases and J lost 5, with 13 bases in between. Per germline, CDR1 SNHLY and CDR2 FYNNEI. CDR3 nucleotides: TGTGCCAGCTGGGGGCCCAGGGATAATTCACCCCTCCACTTT. Protein: CASWGPRDNSPLHF.

This clonotype was detected only a few times. The chain uses TRBV5-4 and TRBJ2-2; 12 bases match TRBD2. The CDR3 extends over 16 amino acids. Trimming removed 2 bases from V and 8 bases from J; junction bases left unmatched: 7. Looked up from germline, CDR1 is SGHNT and CDR2 is YYREEE (reference sequence). CDR3 amino acids: CASSLSSGRGTGELFF. CDR3 bases: TGTGCCAGCAGCTTATCTAGCGGGAGGGGAACTGGGGAGCTGTTTTTT.

This clonotype has ten or more counts. V is TRBV3-1 and J is TRBJ1-5; TRBD1 matches at 7 bases. Unmatched junction bases numbered 6, after V lost 1 base and J lost 6 bases. The CDR3 length is 15 residues. Germline V gene sequence: CDR1 LGHDT, CDR2 YNNKEL (reference sequence). In DNA, the CDR3 is TGTGCCAGCAGCCAAGGAGGGGGCGCGGGTCAGCCCCAGCATTTT. It is translated as CASSQGGGAGQPQHF. Full variable domain (outside the CDR3, taken from reference TRBV3-1 and TRBJ1-5): DTAVSQTPKYLVTQMGNDKSIKCEQNLGHDTMYWYKQDSKKFLKIMFSYNNKELIINETVPNRFSPKSPDKAHLNLHINSLELGDSAVYFCASSQGGGAGQPQHFGDGTRLSIL.

Concerning this clonotype: This may arise from a read error, as a much more abundant clone is one base away. This chain joins TRBV6-5 and TRBJ1-6, with D hard to call. CDR3 length equals 15 residues. Germline assignment: CDR1 MNHEY and CDR2 SVGAGI. The CDR3 DNA reads as TGTGCCAGCAGTCTACTCGATGGAGTGGATTCACCCCCCCACTTT. It is translated as CASSLLDGVDSPPHF.

This clonotype was picked up a small number of times. This CDR3 is CASSFAGGVEDEQYF. The CDR3 DNA sequence: TGTGCCAGCTCCTTTGCGGGGGGGGTAGAGGACGAGCAGTACTTC. The chain carries TRBV12-3 or TRBV12-4 and TRBJ2-7, with TRBD2 matching over 9 bases. This CDR3 contains 15 residues. Trimming at V came to 8 bases and at J to 5 bases, leaving 13 bases not matched to a gene.

The chain is built from TRBV3-1 and TRBJ1-4; D is possibly TRBD1 (6 bases). The CDR3 has 15 residues. V gave up 3 bases and J gave up 5 bases, with 13 bases separating them. Germline V gives CDR1 LGHDT, CDR2 YNNKEL (reference sequence). CDR3 DNA: TGTGCCAGCAGCCAGGGGGACACTAGAAATGAAAAACTGTTTTTT. It specifies CASSQGDTRNEKLFF.

This rearrangement joins TRBV19 to TRBJ1-4; a weak D match, TRBD1 (5 bases). Trimming took off 7 bases at V and 4 bases at J, with 16 bases between the two ends. CDR3 length equals 15 residues. Germline-derived CDR1 and CDR2 are LNHDA and SQIVND (reference sequence). CDR3 amino acids: CASTRDGGFNEKLFF. The CDR3 coding sequence is TGTGCCAGTACTCGGGACGGAGGCTTTAATGAAAAACTGTTTTTT.

In this sample, this clonotype turned up a few times. The chain couples TRBV28 to TRBJ1-2, with D possibly matching TRBD1 (6 bases). The CDR3 contains 12 residues. The V and J ends lost 8 bases and 0 bases respectively, with 7 bases between them. The V gene's germline CDR1 is MDHEN and CDR2 SYDVKM. CDR3 residues: CASEGANYGYTF. DNA of the CDR3: TGTGCCAGCGAGGGGGCTAACTATGGCTACACCTTC.

This clonotype has more than one count but fewer than ten. The chain carries TRBV20-1 and TRBJ2-3, with D perhaps matching TRBD2 (6 bases). The V end lost 2 bases, the J end lost 5 bases, and 8 bases lay between the germline ends. Germline CDR1 DFQATT, CDR2 SNEGSKA (reference sequence). This CDR3 spans 12 amino acids. The CDR3 nucleotides read TGCAGTGCTAGAAACGGGAGAGATACGCAGTATTTT. Its translation: CSARNGRDTQYF.